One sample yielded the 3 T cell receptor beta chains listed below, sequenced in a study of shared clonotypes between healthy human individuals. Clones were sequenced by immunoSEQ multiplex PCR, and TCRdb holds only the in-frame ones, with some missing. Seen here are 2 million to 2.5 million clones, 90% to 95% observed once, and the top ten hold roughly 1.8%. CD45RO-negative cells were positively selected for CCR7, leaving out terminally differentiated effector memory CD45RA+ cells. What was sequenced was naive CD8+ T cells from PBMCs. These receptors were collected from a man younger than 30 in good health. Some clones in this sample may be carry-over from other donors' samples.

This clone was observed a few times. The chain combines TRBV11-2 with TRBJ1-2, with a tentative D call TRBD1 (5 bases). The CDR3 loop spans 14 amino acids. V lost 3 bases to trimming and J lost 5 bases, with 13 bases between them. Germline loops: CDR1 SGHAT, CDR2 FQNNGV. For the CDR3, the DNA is TGTGCCAGCAGCTTCGGGACTGCAGCGTATGGCTACACCTTC. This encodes CASSFGTAAYGYTF.

The CDR3 bases are TGTGCCTGGAGTGTAATTGGGCAGGTCGTCGGAGGGGCCAACGTCCTGACTTTC. Its protein is CAWSVIGQVVGGANVLTF. V usage is TRBV30 and J usage is TRBJ2-6; D unclear. The length of the CDR3 is 18 residues. Germline CDR1 is GTSNPN and CDR2 is SVGIG (reference sequence). The V end lost 0 bases, the J end lost 4 bases, and 19 bases lay between the germline ends. Variable domain in full (rest from reference TRBV30 and TRBJ2-6): SQTIHQWPATLVQPVGSPLSLECTVEGTSNPNLYWYRQAAGRGLQLLFYSVGIGQISSEVPQNLSASRPQDRQFILSSKKLLLSDSGFYLCAWSVIGQVVGGANVLTFGAGSRLTVL.

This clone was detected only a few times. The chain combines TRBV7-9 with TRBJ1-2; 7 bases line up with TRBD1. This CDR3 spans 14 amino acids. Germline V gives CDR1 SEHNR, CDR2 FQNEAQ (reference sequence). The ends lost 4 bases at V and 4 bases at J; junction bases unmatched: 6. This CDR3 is CASSSSGTAYGYTF. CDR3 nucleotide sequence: TGTGCCAGCAGCTCCTCCGGGACAGCCTATGGCTACACCTTC.